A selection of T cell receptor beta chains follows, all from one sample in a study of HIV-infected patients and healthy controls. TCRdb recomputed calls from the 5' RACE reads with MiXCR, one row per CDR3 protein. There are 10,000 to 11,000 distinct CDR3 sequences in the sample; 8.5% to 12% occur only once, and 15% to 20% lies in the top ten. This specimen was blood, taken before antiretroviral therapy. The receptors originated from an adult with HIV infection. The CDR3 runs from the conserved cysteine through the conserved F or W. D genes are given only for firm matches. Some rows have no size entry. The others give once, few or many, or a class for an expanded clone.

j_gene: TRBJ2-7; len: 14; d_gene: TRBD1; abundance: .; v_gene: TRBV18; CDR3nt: TGTGCCAGCTCCCCGGGACAGGGGGCTCGGGAGCAGTACTTC; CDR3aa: CASSPGQGAREQYF
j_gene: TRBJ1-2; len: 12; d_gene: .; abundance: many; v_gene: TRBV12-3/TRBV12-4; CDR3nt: TGTGCCAGCAGTTTTCGGGGGGAAGGCTACACCTTC; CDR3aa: CASSFRGEGYTF
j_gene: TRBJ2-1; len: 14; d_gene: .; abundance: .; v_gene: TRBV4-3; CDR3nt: TGCGCCAGCAGCCACCTAGGACGGTACAATGAGCAGTTCTTC; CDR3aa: CASSHLGRYNEQFF
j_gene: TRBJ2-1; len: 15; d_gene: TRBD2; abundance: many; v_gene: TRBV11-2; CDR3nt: TGTGCCAGCAGCTTCGGCGGGAGCTCCTACAATGAGCAGTTCTTC; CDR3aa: CASSFGGSSYNEQFF
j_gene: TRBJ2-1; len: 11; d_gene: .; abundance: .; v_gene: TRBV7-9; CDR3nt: TGTGCCAGCAGCGGGCCTAATGAGCAGTTCTTC; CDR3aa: CASSGPNEQFF
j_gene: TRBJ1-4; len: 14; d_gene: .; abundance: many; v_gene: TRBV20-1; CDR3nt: TGCAGTGCTACGCAGGGCGCAACTAATGAAAAACTGTTTTTT; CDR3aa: CSATQGATNEKLFF
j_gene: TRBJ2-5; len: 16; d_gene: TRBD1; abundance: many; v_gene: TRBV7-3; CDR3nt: TGTGCCAGCAGCTTATCCCGGGACAGGGGCGGCGAGACCCAGTACTTC; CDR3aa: CASSLSRDRGGETQYF
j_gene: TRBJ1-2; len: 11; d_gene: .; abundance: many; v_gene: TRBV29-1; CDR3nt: TGCAGCGTTGAGTGGGGATATGGCTACACCTTC; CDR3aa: CSVEWGYGYTF
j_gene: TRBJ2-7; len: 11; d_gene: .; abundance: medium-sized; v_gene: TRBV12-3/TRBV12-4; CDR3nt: TGTGCCAGCAGCAAGAGCTACGAGCAGTACTTC; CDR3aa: CASSKSYEQYF
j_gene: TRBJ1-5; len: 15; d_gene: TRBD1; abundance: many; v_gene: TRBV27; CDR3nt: TGTGCCAGCAGTCCCAGGGGGGGTAGCAATCAGCCCCAGCATTTT; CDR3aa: CASSPRGGSNQPQHF
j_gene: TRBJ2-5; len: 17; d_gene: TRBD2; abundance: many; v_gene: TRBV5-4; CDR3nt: TGTGCCAGCAGCCCCACCCGGACTAGCGGGGGCCAAGAGACCCAGTACTTC; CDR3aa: CASSPTRTSGGQETQYF
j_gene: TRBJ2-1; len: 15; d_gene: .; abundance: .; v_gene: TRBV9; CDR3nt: TGTGCCAGCAGCGTAGAGGCGGGACCCTACAATGAGCAGTTCTTC; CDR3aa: CASSVEAGPYNEQFF
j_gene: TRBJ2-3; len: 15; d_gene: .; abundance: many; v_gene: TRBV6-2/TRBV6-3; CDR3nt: TGTGCCAGCAGTTACACGATCAGCCACACAGATACGCAGTATTTT; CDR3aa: CASSYTISHTDTQYF
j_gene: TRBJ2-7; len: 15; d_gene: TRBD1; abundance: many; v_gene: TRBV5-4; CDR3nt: TGTGCCAGCAGCTTGGGGGGACAGGGGGCCTACGAGCAGTACTTC; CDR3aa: CASSLGGQGAYEQYF
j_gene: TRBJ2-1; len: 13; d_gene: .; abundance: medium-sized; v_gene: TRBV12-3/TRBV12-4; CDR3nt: TGTGCCAGCAGTCCACCAGCTCGCAATGAGCAGTTCTTC; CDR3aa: CASSPPARNEQFF
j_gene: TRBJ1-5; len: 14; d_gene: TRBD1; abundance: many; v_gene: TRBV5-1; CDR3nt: TGCGCCAGCAGCTCGGGACAGAGCAATCAGCCCCAGCATTTT; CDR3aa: CASSSGQSNQPQHF
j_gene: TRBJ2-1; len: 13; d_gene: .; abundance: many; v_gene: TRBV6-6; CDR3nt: TGTGCCAGCACCGTGGGACTGGGGAATGAGCAGTTCTTC; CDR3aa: CASTVGLGNEQFF
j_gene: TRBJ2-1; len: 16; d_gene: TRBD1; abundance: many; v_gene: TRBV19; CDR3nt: TGTGCCAGTAGTAGGACCGGGACAGGCTCCTACAATGAGCAGTTCTTC; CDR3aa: CASSRTGTGSYNEQFF
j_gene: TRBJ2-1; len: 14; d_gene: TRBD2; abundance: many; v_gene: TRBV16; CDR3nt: TGTGCCAGCATCTCTAGCGGGACGTCCAATGAGCAGTTCTTC; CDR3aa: CASISSGTSNEQFF
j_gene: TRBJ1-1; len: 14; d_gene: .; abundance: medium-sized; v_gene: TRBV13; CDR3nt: TGTGCCAGCAGTTCTGACCCAGGGAGAACTGAAGCTTTCTTT; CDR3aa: CASSSDPGRTEAFF
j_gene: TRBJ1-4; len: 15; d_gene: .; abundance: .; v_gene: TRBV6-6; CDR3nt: TGTGCCAGCAGGCCACAGGGCGTGCTACGTGAAAAACTGTTTTTT; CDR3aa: CASRPQGVLREKLFF
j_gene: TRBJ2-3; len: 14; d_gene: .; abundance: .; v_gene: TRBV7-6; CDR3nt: TGTGCCAGCAGCCCCTTGGGTAGCACAGATACGCAGTATTTT; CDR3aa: CASSPLGSTDTQYF
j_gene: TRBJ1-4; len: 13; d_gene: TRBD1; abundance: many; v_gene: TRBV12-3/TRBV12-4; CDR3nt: TGTGCCAGCAGGGGGACCGGGACAGGGGATCTGTTTTTT; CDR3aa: CASRGTGTGDLFF
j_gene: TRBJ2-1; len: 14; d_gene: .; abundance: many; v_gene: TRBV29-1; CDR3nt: TGCAGCGTTGACGACTTCGGCTCCTACAATGAGCAGTTCTTC; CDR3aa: CSVDDFGSYNEQFF
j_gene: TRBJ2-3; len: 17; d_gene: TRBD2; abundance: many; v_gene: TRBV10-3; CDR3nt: TGTGCCATCAGTGAGCCTGCCATAGCGGGAGGTACAGATACGCAGTATTTT; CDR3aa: CAISEPAIAGGTDTQYF
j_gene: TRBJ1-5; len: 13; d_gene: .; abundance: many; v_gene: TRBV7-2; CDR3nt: TGTGCCAGCTCCACGGGAAGCAATCAGCCCCAGCATTTT; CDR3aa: CASSTGSNQPQHF
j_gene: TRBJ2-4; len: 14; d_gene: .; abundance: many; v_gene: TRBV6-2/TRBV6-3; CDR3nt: TGTGCCAGCAGTTCCCGAGGGGATGTGGACATTCAGTACTTC; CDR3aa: CASSSRGDVDIQYF
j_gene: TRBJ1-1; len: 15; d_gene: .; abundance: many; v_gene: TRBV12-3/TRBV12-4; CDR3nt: TGTGCCAGCAGTCCCCAGACAGTTATGAACACTGAAGCTTTCTTT; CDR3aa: CASSPQTVMNTEAFF
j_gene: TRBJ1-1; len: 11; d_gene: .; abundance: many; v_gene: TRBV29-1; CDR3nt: TGCAGCGGGGGCAGGGCCCGGGAAGCTTTCTTT; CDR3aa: CSGGRAREAFF
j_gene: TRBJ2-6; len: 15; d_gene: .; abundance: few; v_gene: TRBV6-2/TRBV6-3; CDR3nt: TGTGCCAGCAGTTATCACAGGGCTGGGGCCAACGTCCTGACTTTC; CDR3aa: CASSYHRAGANVLTF
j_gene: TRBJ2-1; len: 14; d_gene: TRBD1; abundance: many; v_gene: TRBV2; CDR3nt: TGTGCCAGCAGTGATGGGACAGGGGGGAATGAGCAGTTCTTC; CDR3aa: CASSDGTGGNEQFF
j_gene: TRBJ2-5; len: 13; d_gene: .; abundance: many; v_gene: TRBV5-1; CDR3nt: TGCGCCAGCAGTCGTGACAACCAAGAGACCCAGTACTTC; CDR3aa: CASSRDNQETQYF
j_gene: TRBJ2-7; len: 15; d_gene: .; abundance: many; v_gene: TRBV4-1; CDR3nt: TGCGCCAGCAGCCAATATGGAGACAGATCCTACGAGCAGTACTTC; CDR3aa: CASSQYGDRSYEQYF
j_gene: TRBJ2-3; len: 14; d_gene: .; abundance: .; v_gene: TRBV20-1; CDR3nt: TGCAGTGCTAGAGTGGACCTAGGCACAGATACGCAGTATTTT; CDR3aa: CSARVDLGTDTQYF
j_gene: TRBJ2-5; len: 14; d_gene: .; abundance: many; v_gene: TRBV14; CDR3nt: TGTGCCAGCAGCGTTGGGAGTGCTCAAGAGACCCAGTACTTC; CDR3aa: CASSVGSAQETQYF
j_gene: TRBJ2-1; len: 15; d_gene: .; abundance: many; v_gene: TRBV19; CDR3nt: TGTGCCAGTAGTCCGACAGGCAACTCCTACAATGAGCAGTTCTTC; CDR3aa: CASSPTGNSYNEQFF
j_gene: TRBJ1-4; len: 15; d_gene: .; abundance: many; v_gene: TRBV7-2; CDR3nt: TGTGCCAGCAGCCCCCGCGGACCGGCTAATGAAAAACTGTTTTTT; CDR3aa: CASSPRGPANEKLFF
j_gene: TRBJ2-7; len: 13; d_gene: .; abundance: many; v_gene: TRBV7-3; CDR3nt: TGTGCCAGCAGCTCCGGGGAGTACGACGAGCAGTACTTC; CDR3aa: CASSSGEYDEQYF
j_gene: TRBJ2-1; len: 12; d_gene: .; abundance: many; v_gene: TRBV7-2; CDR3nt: TGTGCCAGCAGCCACCGTTGGGGTGAGCAGTTCTTC; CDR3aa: CASSHRWGEQFF
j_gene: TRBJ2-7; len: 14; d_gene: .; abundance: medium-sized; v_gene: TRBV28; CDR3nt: TGTGCCAGCAGTTTATCCAGGGTGCCATACGAGCAGTACTTC; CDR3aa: CASSLSRVPYEQYF
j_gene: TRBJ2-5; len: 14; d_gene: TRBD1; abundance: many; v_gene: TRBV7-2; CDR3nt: TGTGCCAGCTCCTTCACCCAGGGGGAAGAGACCCAGTACTTC; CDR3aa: CASSFTQGEETQYF
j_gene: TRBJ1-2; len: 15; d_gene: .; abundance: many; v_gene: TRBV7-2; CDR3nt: TGTGCCAGCAGCCCTGGGACCGCCCGAGGTAGTGGCTACACCTTC; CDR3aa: CASSPGTARGSGYTF
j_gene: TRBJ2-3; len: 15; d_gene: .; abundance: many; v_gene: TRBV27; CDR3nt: TGTGCCAGCAGTTTAAACAGCCCCAGCACAGATACGCAGTATTTT; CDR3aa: CASSLNSPSTDTQYF
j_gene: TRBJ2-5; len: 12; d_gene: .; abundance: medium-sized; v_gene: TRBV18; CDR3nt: TGTGCCAGCCGCCGGGTCCAAGAGACCCAGTACTTC; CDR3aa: CASRRVQETQYF
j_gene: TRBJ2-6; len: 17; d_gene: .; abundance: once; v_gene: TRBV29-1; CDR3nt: TGCAGCGTAGAGGTACAGACGACCTACTCTGGGGCCAACGTCCTGACTTTC; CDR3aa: CSVEVQTTYSGANVLTF
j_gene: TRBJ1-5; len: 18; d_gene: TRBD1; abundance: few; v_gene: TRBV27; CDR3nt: TGTGCCAGCAGTTTTACCGGGACAGGGGGTTTGTGGAATCAGCCCCAGCATTTT; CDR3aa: CASSFTGTGGLWNQPQHF
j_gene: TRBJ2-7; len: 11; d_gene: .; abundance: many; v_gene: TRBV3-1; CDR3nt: TGTGCCAGCAGCCAAAGAACGGAGCAGTACTTC; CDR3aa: CASSQRTEQYF
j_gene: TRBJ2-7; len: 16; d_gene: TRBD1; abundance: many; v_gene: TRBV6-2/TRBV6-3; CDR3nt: TGTGCCAGCAGCCATCGGGACAGGCTAACCCGCTACGAGCAGTACTTC; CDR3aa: CASSHRDRLTRYEQYF
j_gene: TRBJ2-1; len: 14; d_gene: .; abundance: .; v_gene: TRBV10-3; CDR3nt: TGTGCCATCAGTGAGACCTCAGGGGTACGTGAGCAGTTCTTC; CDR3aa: CAISETSGVREQFF
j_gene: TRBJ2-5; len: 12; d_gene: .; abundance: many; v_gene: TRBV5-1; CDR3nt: TGCGCCAGCAGCTTGGACCGAGAGACCCAGTACTTC; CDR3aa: CASSLDRETQYF
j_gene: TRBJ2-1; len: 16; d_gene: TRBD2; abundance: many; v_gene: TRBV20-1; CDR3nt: TGCAGTGCTAGTTCCCGGACTAGCGGAACCTACAATGAGCAGTTCTTC; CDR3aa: CSASSRTSGTYNEQFF
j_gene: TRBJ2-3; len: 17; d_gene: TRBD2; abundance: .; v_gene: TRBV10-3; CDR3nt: TGTGCCATCAGTGAGTCCGCGGGAGGAGGGGAGACAGATACGCAGTATTTT; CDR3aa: CAISESAGGGETDTQYF
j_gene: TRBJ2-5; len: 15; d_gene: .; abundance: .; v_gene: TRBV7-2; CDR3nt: TGTGCCAGCAGTCTGTGGGGGGAAGGTCGAGAGACCCAGTACTTC; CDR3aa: CASSLWGEGRETQYF
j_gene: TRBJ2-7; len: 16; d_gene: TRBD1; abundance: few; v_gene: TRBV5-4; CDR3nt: TGTGCCAGCAGCTTAGCCCCCGGGACAGTTCCCTACGAGCAGTACTTC; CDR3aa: CASSLAPGTVPYEQYF
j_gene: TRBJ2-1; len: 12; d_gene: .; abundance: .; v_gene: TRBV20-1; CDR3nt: TGCAGTGCTAGGGACAACACAAGGGAGCAGTTCTTC; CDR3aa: CSARDNTREQFF
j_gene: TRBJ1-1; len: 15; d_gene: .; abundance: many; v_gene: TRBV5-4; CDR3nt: TGTGCCAGCAGCCCTCCACAGGTACTGAACACTGAAGCTTTCTTT; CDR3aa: CASSPPQVLNTEAFF
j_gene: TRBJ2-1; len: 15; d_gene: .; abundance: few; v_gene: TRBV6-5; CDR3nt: TGTGCCAGCAGTTACTCTCCGGGTCCAGGCAATGAGCAGTTCTTC; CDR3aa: CASSYSPGPGNEQFF
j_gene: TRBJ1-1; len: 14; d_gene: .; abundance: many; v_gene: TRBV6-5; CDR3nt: TGTGCCAGCAGTTACAGAGGTACGGGCACTGAAGCTTTCTTT; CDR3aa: CASSYRGTGTEAFF